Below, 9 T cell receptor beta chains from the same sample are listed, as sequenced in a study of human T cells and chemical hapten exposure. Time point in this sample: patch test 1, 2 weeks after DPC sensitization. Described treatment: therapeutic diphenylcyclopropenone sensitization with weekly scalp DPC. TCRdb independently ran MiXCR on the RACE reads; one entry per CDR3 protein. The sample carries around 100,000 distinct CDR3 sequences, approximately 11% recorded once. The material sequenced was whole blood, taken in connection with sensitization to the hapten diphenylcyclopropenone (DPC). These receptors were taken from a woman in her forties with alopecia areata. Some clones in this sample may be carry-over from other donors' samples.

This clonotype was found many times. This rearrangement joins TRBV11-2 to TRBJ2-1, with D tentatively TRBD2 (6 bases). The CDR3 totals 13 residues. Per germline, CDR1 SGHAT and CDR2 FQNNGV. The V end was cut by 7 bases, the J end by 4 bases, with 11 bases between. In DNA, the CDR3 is TGTGCCAGCACGGCTAGCGTTTACAATGAGCAGTTCTTC. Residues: CASTASVYNEQFF.

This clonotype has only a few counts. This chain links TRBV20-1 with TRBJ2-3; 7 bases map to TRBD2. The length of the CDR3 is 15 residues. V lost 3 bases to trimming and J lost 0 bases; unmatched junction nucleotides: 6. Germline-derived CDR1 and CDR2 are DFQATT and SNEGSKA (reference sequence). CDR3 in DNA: TGCAGTGCTAGGGGGCAACTAGCGAGCACAGATACGCAGTATTTT. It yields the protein CSARGQLASTDTQYF.

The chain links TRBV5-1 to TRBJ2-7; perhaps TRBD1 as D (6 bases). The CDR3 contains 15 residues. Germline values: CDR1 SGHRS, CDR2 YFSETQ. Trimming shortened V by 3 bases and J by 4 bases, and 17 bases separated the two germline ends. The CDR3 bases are TGCGCCAGCAGCTCGACGCTCGGGACACAGTACGAGCAGTACTTC. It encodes CASSSTLGTQYEQYF.

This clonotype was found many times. The CDR3 spells CASSPQQGATTNEKLFF. In DNA form, the CDR3 reads TGTGCCAGCTCACCGCAACAGGGGGCCACAACTAATGAAAAACTGTTTTTT. The V gene is TRBV18, the J gene TRBJ1-4; 9 bases fit TRBD1. Germline V lookup: CDR1 KGHSH, CDR2 LQKENI. Germline trimming cut 3 bases from V and 0 bases from J; bases unmatched to any gene: 5. There are 17 residues in the CDR3.

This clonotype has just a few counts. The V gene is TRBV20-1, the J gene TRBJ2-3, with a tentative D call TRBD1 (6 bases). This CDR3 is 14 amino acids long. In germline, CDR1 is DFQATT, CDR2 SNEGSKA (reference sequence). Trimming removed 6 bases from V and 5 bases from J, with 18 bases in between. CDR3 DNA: TGCAGTGCCAAGACAGGCTTTGGCCAAGATACGCAGTATTTT. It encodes CSAKTGFGQDTQYF.

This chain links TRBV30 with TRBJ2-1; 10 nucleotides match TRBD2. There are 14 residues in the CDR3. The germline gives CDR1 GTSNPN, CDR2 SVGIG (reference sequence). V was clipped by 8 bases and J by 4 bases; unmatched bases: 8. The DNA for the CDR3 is TGTGCCCACCTAGCGGGAGAATCGTACAATGAGCAGTTCTTC. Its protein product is CAHLAGESYNEQFF.

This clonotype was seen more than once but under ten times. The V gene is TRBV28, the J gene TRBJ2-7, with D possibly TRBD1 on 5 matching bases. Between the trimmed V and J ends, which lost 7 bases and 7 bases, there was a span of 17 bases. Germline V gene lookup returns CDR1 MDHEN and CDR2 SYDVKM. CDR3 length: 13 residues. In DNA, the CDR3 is TGTGCCAGCAATGGACAACGTCTAGGGGAGCAGTACTTC. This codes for CASNGQRLGEQYF.

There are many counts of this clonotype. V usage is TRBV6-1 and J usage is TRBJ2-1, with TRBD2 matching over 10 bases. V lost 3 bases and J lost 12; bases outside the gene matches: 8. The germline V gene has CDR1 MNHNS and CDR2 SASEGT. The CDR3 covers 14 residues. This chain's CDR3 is CASSEASGGDRQFF. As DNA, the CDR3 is TGTGCCAGCAGTGAGGCTAGCGGGGGAGACCGGCAGTTCTTC.

The CDR3 reads CSAREPGVPTEKLFF. Written as DNA, the CDR3 is TGCAGTGCTAGAGAACCAGGGGTTCCTACGGAAAAACTGTTTTTT. J is TRBJ1-4 and V is TRBV20-1, with D possibly TRBD1 on 6 matching bases. This CDR3 is built from 15 residues. Trimming left V 0 bases short and J 8 bases short, with 16 bases between. Germline CDR1 is DFQATT and CDR2 is SNEGSKA (reference sequence).